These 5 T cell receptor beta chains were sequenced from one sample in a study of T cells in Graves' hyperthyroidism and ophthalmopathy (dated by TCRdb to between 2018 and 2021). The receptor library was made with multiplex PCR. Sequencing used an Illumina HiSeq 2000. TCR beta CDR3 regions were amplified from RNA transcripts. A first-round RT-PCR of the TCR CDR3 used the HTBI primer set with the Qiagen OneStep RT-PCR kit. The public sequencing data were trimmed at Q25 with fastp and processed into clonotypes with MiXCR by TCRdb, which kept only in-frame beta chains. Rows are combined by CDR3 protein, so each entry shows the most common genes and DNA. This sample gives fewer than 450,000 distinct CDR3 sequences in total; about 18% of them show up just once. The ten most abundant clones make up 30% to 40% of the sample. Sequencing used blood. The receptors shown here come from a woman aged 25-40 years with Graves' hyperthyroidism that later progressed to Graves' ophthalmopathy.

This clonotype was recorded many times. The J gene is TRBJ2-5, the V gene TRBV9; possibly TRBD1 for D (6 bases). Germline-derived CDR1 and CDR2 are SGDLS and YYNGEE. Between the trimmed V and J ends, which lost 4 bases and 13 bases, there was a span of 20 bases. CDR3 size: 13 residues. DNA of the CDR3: TGTGCCAGCAGCCCGTACTCCACAGGGCGGGTGTACTTC. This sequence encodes CASSPYSTGRVYF.

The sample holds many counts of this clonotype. CDR3 DNA sequence: TGTGCCAGCAGTTTTACGCGGGGGTCGTTCGAAAAACTGTTTTTT. This encodes CASSFTRGSFEKLFF. This chain connects TRBV12-3 or TRBV12-4 to TRBJ1-4, with D possibly TRBD1 on 5 matching bases. This CDR3 has 15 residues. V dropped 3 bases and J dropped 8 bases, with 16 bases sitting between them.

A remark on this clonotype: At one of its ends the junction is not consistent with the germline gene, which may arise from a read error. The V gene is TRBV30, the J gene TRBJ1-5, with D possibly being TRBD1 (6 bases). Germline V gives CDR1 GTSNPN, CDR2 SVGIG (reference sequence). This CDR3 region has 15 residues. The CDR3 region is CPWGEGDTSNQPQHF. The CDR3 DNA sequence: TGTCCCTGGGGCGAAGGGGACACTAGCAATCAGCCCCAGCATTTT.

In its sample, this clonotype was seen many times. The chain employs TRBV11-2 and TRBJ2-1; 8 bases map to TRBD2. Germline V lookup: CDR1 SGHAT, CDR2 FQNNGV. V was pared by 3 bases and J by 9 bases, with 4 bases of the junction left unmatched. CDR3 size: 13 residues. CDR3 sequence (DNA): TGTGCCAGCAGCTTTGGACTAGCCATTGAGCAGTTCTTC. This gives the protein CASSFGLAIEQFF.

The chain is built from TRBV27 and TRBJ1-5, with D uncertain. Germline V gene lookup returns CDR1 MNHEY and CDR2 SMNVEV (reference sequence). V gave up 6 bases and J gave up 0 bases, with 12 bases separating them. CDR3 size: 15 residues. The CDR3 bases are TGTGCCAGCAGCGCCTCTTCTTATAGCAATCAGCCCCAGCATTTT. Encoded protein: CASSASSYSNQPQHF.